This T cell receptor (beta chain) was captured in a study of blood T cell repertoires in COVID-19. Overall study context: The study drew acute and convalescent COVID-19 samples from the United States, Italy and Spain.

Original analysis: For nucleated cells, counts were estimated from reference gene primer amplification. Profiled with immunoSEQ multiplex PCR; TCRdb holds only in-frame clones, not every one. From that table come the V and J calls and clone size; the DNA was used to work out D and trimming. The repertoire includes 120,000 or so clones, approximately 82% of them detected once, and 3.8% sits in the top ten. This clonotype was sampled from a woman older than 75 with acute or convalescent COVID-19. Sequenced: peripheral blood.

The CDR3 sequence: CATQPRTGIYEQYF. The DNA for the CDR3 is TGTGCCACCCAGCCCCGGACGGGGATTTACGAGCAGTACTTC. The genes are TRBV6-5 and TRBJ2-7; D might be TRBD2 (5 bases). Germline loops: CDR1 MNHEY, CDR2 SVGAGI. The V gene lost 10 bases and the J gene lost 4 bases, with 20 bases spanning the gap. There are 14 residues in the CDR3.